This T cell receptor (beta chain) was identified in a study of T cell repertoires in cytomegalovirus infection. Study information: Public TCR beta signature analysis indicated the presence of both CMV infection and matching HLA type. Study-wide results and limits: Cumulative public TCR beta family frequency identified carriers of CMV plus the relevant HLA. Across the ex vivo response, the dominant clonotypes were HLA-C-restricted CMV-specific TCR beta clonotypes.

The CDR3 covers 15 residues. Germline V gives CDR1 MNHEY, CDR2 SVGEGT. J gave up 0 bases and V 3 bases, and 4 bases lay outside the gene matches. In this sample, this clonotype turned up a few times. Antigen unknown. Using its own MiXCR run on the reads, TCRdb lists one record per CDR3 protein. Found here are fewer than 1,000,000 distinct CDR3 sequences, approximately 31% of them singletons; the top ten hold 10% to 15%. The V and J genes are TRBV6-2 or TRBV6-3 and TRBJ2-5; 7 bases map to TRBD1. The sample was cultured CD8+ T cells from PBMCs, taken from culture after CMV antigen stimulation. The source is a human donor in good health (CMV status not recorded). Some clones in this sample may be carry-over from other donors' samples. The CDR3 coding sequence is TGTGCCAGCAGTTATAGGGGGCCTTACCAAGAGACCCAGTACTTC. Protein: CASSYRGPYQETQYF.